One and the same sample provided the 5 T cell receptor beta chains below, sequenced in a study of beta chain features in type 1 diabetes. Every bit of the isolated RNA underwent reverse transcription, so sequencing read expressed TCRB transcripts. Clones were read by immunoSEQ multiplex PCR, and TCRdb kept only the in-frame ones, dropping some. Among around 400,000 clones listed, more than 12% were seen once. Source material: naive CD4+ T cells from blood. Receptors were obtained from a woman aged 18-29 years in good health.

This clone was picked up a small number of times. The V call is TRBV5-1, the J call TRBJ1-4; D remains unclear. CDR1 and CDR2 (germline): SGHRS, YFSETQ. The CDR3 is 14 residues long. V was clipped by 5 bases and J by 0 bases, with 8 bases between them. CDR3 protein: CASRLTPTNEKLFF. As DNA, the CDR3 is TGCGCCAGCAGACTGACTCCAACTAATGAAAAACTGTTTTTT.

This clone was seen only a few times. V and J are TRBV4-1 and TRBJ2-7, with TRBD1 identical over 7 bases. CDR1 and CDR2 from the germline V gene are MGHRA and YSYEKL. The V gene end was trimmed by 0 bases and the J gene end by 7 bases; junction bases not matched to a gene: 18. The CDR3 sequence is 18 residues long. CDR3 residues: CASSQDSPVATGPQEQYF. As DNA, the CDR3 is TGCGCCAGCAGCCAAGATAGTCCCGTTGCGACAGGGCCTCAAGAGCAGTACTTC.

This clone was counted a few times. The J gene is TRBJ2-4, the V gene TRBV7-2; TRBD1 matches at 7 bases. V lost 1 base and J lost 6; bases outside the gene matches: 3. The CDR3 has 14 residues. Looked up from germline, CDR1 is SGHTA and CDR2 is FQGNSA. The CDR3 nucleotides are TGTGCCAGCAGCTTAGGAGGGGGCTCAAACATTCAGTACTTC. It yields the protein CASSLGGGSNIQYF.

The chain links TRBV18 to TRBJ1-1, with D unclear. The CDR3 consists of 15 residues. V lost 3 bases to trimming and J lost 0 bases, with 11 bases between them. Germline values: CDR1 KGHSH, CDR2 LQKENI. The CDR3 loop is CASSPVSVMNTEAFF. In nucleotides, the CDR3 is TGTGCCAGCTCACCGGTCAGCGTCATGAACACTGAAGCTTTCTTT.

There are a few counts of this clone. The rearrangement links TRBV7-2 to TRBJ2-3, with 11 bases matching TRBD2. V gave up 4 bases and J gave up 5 bases; unmatched junction bases: 5. Germline V gene sequence: CDR1 SGHTA, CDR2 FQGNSA. The CDR3 is 15 residues long. The CDR3 DNA reads as TGTGCCAGCAGCTCGACTAGCGGGACGAGAGATACGCAGTATTTT. Residues: CASSSTSGTRDTQYF.